The 6 T cell receptor beta chains in this list originate from one sample, sequenced in a study of T cell repertoires in cytomegalovirus infection. No antigen is known for these receptors. TCRdb processed the reads anew with MiXCR; each CDR3 protein has one entry. The table lists 750,000 to 950,000 distinct CDR3 sequences, almost 30% of them singletons. The sample in question was cultured CD8+ T cells from PBMCs, obtained from culture after CMV antigen stimulation. The receptors stem from a human donor in good health (CMV status not recorded). Some clones in this sample may be carry-over from other donors' samples.

V and J are TRBV7-8 and TRBJ1-1; D might be TRBD1 (5 bases). The V end lost 6 bases, the J end lost 5 bases, and 19 bases lay between the germline ends. Germline values: CDR1 SGHVS, CDR2 FQNEAQ. The CDR3 spans 15 residues. The CDR3 nucleotides are TGTGCCAGCAGACCTTCCGGGGGGAGAGCGACTGAAGCTTTCTTT. This sequence encodes CASRPSGGRATEAFF.

This clonotype was detected a few times. This rearrangement joins TRBV27 to TRBJ1-1, with 7 bases lining up with TRBD1. The V and J ends lost 5 bases and 4 bases, in that order; junction bases with no gene match: 7. From germline, CDR1 is MNHEY and CDR2 SMNVEV (reference sequence). This CDR3 has 14 amino acids. CDR3 sequence: CASSPQGGTTEAFF. The CDR3 DNA follows: TGTGCCAGCAGTCCCCAGGGGGGAACCACTGAAGCTTTCTTT.

The table lists this clonotype with a few counts. The chain combines TRBV6-2 or TRBV6-3 with TRBJ2-7, with 9 positions matching TRBD1. The CDR3 loop spans 15 amino acids. The V gene's germline CDR1 is MNHEY and CDR2 SVGEGT. Germline trimming cut 1 base from V and 3 bases from J; bases unmatched to any gene: 4. The CDR3 nucleotides read TGTGCCAGCAGTTACTTACCGGGACAGGGCTACGAGCAGTACGTC. The encoded protein is CASSYLPGQGYEQYV.

This clonotype appeared once. CDR3 DNA: TGTGCCAGCAGTTTATTAGGACAGGGGAACGAGCAGTACTTC. The encoded protein is CASSLLGQGNEQYF. The chain employs TRBV27 and TRBJ2-7; TRBD1 matches 9 bases. Germline V gene data show CDR1 as MNHEY and CDR2 as SMNVEV (reference sequence). The CDR3 has 14 amino acids. V dropped 1 base and J dropped 5; count of bases not matched to a gene: 3.

This clonotype was counted many times. The V gene is TRBV7-6, the J gene TRBJ1-1; 7 positions agree with TRBD1. The CDR3 extends over 14 amino acids. Trimming removed 1 base from V and 7 bases from J; junction bases left unmatched: 6. Germline assignment: CDR1 SGHVS and CDR2 FNYEAQ. The CDR3 is CASSLGEGAVEAFF. The CDR3 DNA sequence: TGTGCCAGCAGCTTAGGTGAGGGGGCAGTTGAAGCTTTCTTT. The full variable domain, rest sourced from reference TRBV7-6 and TRBJ1-1, is GAGVSQSPRYKVTKRGQDVALRCDPISGHVSLYWYRQALGQGPEFLTYFNYEAQQDKSGLPNDRFSAERPEGSISTLTIQRTEQRDSAMYRCASSLGEGAVEAFFGQGTRLTVV.

V gene TRBV15 combines with J gene TRBJ2-1; D perhaps matches TRBD2 (6 bases). V dropped 1 base and J dropped 4 bases, with 8 bases sitting between them. This CDR3 contains 14 residues. Germline loops: CDR1 LNHNV, CDR2 YYDKDF (reference sequence). The chain's CDR3 is CATSRAEGYNEQFF. CDR3 nucleotide sequence: TGTGCCACCAGCAGAGCGGAGGGGTACAATGAGCAGTTCTTC.